This T cell receptor (beta chain) is drawn from a study of cytomegalovirus exposure and HLA in healthy donors. The V end lost 7 bases, the J end lost 4 bases, and 14 bases lay between the germline ends. Germline V gives CDR1 MNHEY, CDR2 SMNVEV (reference sequence). The CDR3 is 14 residues long. Amplification used 60 Vbeta primers and 13 Jbeta primers. Here immunoSEQ multiplex PCR was the method, and the copy in TCRdb shows in-frame clones only, minus some. The sample holds 85,000 to 130,000 clones, 70% to 80% seen once. This chain joins TRBV27 and TRBJ2-1; tentative D call: TRBD2 (6 bases). The clonotype was recovered from a woman aged 18-29 years in good health and CMV-seropositive. The source material was PBMCs. In nucleotides, the CDR3 is TGTGCCAGCAATTTGGCTAGCGAGTACAATGAGCAGTTCTTC. It codes for CASNLASEYNEQFF.